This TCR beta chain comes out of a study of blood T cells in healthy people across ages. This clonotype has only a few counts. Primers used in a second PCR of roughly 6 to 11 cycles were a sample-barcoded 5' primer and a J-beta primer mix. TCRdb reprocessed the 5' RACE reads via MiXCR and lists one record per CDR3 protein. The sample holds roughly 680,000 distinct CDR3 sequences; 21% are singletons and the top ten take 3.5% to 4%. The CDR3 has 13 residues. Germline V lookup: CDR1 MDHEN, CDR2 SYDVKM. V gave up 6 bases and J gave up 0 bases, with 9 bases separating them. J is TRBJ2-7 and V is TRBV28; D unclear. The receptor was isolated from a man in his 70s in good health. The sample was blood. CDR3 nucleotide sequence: TGTGCCAGCAGGAGCCCAAGCTCCTACGAGCAGTACTTC. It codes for CASRSPSSYEQYF.